The 5 T cell receptor beta chains listed next were all sequenced from one sample in a study of response to subunit inactivated influenza vaccine. Each CDR3 protein is one row after TCRdb ran MiXCR on the RT-PCR reads. The table has around 580,000 distinct CDR3 sequences, approximately 14% seen once. The material was PBMCs from blood, obtained 11 to 12 days after vaccination. The receptors were gathered from a man aged 50 to 59 who received an inactivated influenza vaccine.

This clonotype has at least ten counts. The rearrangement joins TRBV18 to TRBJ2-1; possibly TRBD2 for D (6 bases). The CDR3 contains 14 residues. V lost 3 bases and J 3 bases, leaving 9 bases between the germline ends. Looked up from germline, CDR1 is KGHSH and CDR2 is LQKENI. In nucleotides, the CDR3 is TGTGCCAGCTCACCGAATAGCGGCTACAATGAGCAGTTCTTC. This sequence encodes CASSPNSGYNEQFF.

The sample holds many counts of this clonotype. The chain recombines TRBV5-1 with TRBJ1-1, with D maybe TRBD1 (5 bases). The CDR3 is made up of 15 amino acids. V was clipped by 4 bases and J by 0 bases, with 13 bases between them. Germline values: CDR1 SGHRS, CDR2 YFSETQ. CDR3: CASSPTGAMNTEAFF. As DNA, the CDR3 is TGCGCCAGCAGCCCGACTGGGGCAATGAACACTGAAGCTTTCTTT. The whole variable domain, filled in from reference TRBV5-1 and TRBJ1-1, reads KAGVTQTPRYLIKTRGQQVTLSCSPISGHRSVSWYQQTPGQGLQFLFEYFSETQRNKGNFPGRFSGRQFSNSRSEMNVSTLELGDSALYLCASSPTGAMNTEAFFGQGTRLTVV.

There are a few counts of this clonotype. V usage is TRBV4-3 and J usage is TRBJ2-4, with D possibly TRBD2 on 5 matching bases. Trimming pared 0 bases from V and 7 bases from J, leaving 13 bases between. The CDR3 covers 15 residues. The germline V gene has CDR1 LGHNA and CDR2 YSLEER. CDR3 bases: TGCGCCAGCAGCCAAGAGAGGACTTCCTTGAACATTCAGTACTTC. It codes for CASSQERTSLNIQYF.

This clonotype has only a few counts. V is TRBV5-1 and J is TRBJ2-1; 12 bases line up with TRBD2. With 2 bases clipped from V and 8 bases from J, the junction kept 5 bases outside the gene matches. CDR3 size: 15 residues. Germline-derived CDR1 and CDR2 are SGHRS and YFSETQ. The DNA for the CDR3 is TGCGCCAGCAGCTTCCTAGCGGGGGGGACCCATGAGCAGTTCTTC. It specifies CASSFLAGGTHEQFF.

The chain combines TRBV11-3 with TRBJ2-5; TRBD2 is a possible D gene (6 bases). The V and J ends lost 5 bases and 2 bases respectively, with 21 bases between them. Germline V lookup: CDR1 SGHNT, CDR2 YENEEA. The CDR3 runs 17 residues. As DNA, the CDR3 is TGTGCCAGCAGCCCAGAAACCCGGGCGGGGAATCAAGAGACCCAGTACTTC. It yields the protein CASSPETRAGNQETQYF.